Following are 28 T cell receptor beta chains from one sample sequenced in a study of control samples from healthy donors and cancer patients. Profiling relied on immunoSEQ multiplex PCR, and the TCRdb table lists in-frame clones only, not all of them. The repertoire consists of roughly 80,000 clones, with 85% to 90% occurring once and the leading ten covering over 1.5%. Input material: PBMCs. These receptors all come from a woman in her sixties or seventies with head and neck cancer.

The V gene is TRBV7-9, the J gene TRBJ1-5; TRBD1 is a possible D gene (6 bases). The CDR3 has 18 residues. Germline CDR1 SEHNR, CDR2 FQNEAQ (reference sequence). Trimming pared 1 base from V and 0 bases from J, leaving 16 bases between. The CDR3 DNA is TGTGCCAGCAGCTTAGGGGCAGGGGCCACGACTAGCAATCAGCCCCAGCATTTT. Translation: CASSLGAGATTSNQPQHF.

The rearrangement links TRBV9 to TRBJ2-7, with D unresolved. Per the germline V gene, CDR1 is SGDLS and CDR2 is YYNGEE. The CDR3 spans 12 residues. The V gene lost 0 bases and the J gene lost 6 bases, with 7 bases spanning the gap. Here the CDR3 reads CASSVEVGEQYF. Here the CDR3 DNA reads TGTGCCAGCAGCGTAGAGGTGGGCGAGCAGTACTTC.

V gene TRBV29-1 combines with J gene TRBJ2-2; tentatively, D is TRBD2 (5 bases). CDR3 length: 14 residues. Germline V gene lookup returns CDR1 SQVTM and CDR2 ANQGSEA. The V gene lost 4 bases and the J gene lost 3 bases, with 12 bases spanning the gap. The CDR3 protein is CSVGLTRDTGELFF. For the CDR3, the DNA is TGCAGCGTTGGACTGACGAGGGACACCGGGGAGCTGTTTTTT.

The chain employs TRBV13 and TRBJ2-7; D may be TRBD2 (6 bases). Trimming removed 4 bases from V and 2 bases from J, with 15 bases in between. The CDR3 runs to 15 residues. Germline assignment: CDR1 PRHDT and CDR2 FYEKMQ (reference sequence). The CDR3 protein is CASSSSGGTPYEQYF. CDR3 sequence (DNA): TGTGCCAGCAGCTCCTCCGGGGGAACCCCCTACGAGCAGTACTTC. The whole variable domain, remainder taken from reference TRBV13 and TRBJ2-7, is AAGVIQSPRHLIKEKRETATLKCYPIPRHDTVYWYQQGPGQDPQFLISFYEKMQSDKGSIPDRFSAQQFSDYHSELNMSSLELGDSALYFCASSSSGGTPYEQYFGPGTRLTVT.

The chain joins TRBV9 to TRBJ2-7, with 13 bases matching TRBD2. The length of the CDR3 is 16 residues. CDR1 and CDR2 (germline): SGDLS, YYNGEE. V shed 2 bases and J 6 bases; nucleotides not matched to a gene: 8. The CDR3 nucleotides read TGTGCCAGCAGCGTCACTAGCGGGAGGGTTCTGACCGAGCAGTACTTC. Its translation: CASSVTSGRVLTEQYF.

The CDR3 here is CAWSPNGADTQYF. CDR3 bases: TGTGCCTGGAGTCCGAACGGGGCAGATACGCAGTATTTT. The genes are TRBV30 and TRBJ2-3; TRBD2 is a possible D gene (5 bases). The CDR3 is 13 residues long. CDR1 GTSNPN and CDR2 SVGIG come from the germline V gene (reference sequence). V dropped 2 bases and J dropped 4 bases, with 10 bases sitting between them. Combining the CDR3 with reference TRBV30 and TRBJ2-3 gives the whole variable domain SQTIHQWPATLVQPVGSPLSLECTVEGTSNPNLYWYRQAAGRGLQLLFYSVGIGQISSEVPQNLSASRPQDRQFILSSKKLLLSDSGFYLCAWSPNGADTQYFGPGTRLTVL.

This chain connects TRBV6-6 to TRBJ1-2; a weak D match, TRBD1 (6 bases). CDR1 and CDR2 from the germline V gene are MNHNY and SVGAGI (reference sequence). Trimming stripped 2 bases from V and 4 bases from J, with 11 bases between. The CDR3 consists of 14 residues. CDR3 nucleotide sequence: TGTGCCAGCAGTTACGGGGGGCGAGGCTATGGCTACACCTTC. This gives the protein CASSYGGRGYGYTF.

About this clone itself: The DNA is left out, because the CDR3 cannot be placed on it with certainty; the CDR3 is given as TCRdb lists it. The genes are TRBV21-1 and TRBJ2-1; the table's D call TRBD2 went unverified against the DNA. TRBV21-1 is shown as a pseudogene. The CDR3 sequence runs 21 residues, both termini included. CDR3 sequence: CASSRLEGPPVGSGTYNEQFF.

The rearrangement joins TRBV5-1 to TRBJ2-4; 7 bases line up with TRBD2. The CDR3 length is 13 residues. V shed 1 base and J 10 bases; nucleotides not matched to a gene: 5. Germline CDR1 reads SGHRS; CDR2 reads YFSETQ. CDR3 nucleotides: TGCGCCAGCAGCTTGAGCGGGACCACTATTCAGTACTTC. Protein sequence: CASSLSGTTIQYF.

The V and J genes are TRBV7-8 and TRBJ2-7; 7 positions agree with TRBD1. Germline CDR1 SGHVS, CDR2 FQNEAQ. CDR3 length equals 14 residues. J lost 3 bases, V lost 5 bases, and 7 bases had no gene match. The CDR3 here is CASSRTGTDYEQYF. The DNA for the CDR3 is TGTGCCAGCAGCCGCACCGGGACAGACTACGAGCAGTACTTC.

V and J are TRBV6-6 and TRBJ2-7, with TRBD1 identical over 8 bases. This CDR3 has 15 residues. Germline V gene lookup returns CDR1 MNHNY and CDR2 SVGAGI (reference sequence). The junction had 12 bases not matched to a gene; V was cut back by 4 bases and J by 7 bases. Here the CDR3 reads CASSSSLGQGGEQYF. The CDR3 region has the DNA TGTGCCAGCAGTTCAAGCCTCGGACAGGGCGGGGAGCAGTACTTC.

V and J are TRBV5-5 and TRBJ1-5, with D hard to call. This CDR3 is built from 15 residues. In germline, CDR1 is SGHKS, CDR2 YYEKEE (reference sequence). Trimming pared 4 bases from V and 10 bases from J, leaving 21 bases between. This CDR3 reads CASSEVVGRASPQHF. The CDR3 DNA reads as TGTGCCAGCAGCGAGGTGGTCGGGAGGGCTTCACCCCAGCATTTT.

CDR3 nucleotides: TGTGCCAGCAGACTAGCGGGAGCAGATACGCAGTATTTT. This encodes CASRLAGADTQYF. This sequence joins TRBV6-5 and TRBJ2-3; TRBD2 agrees at 11 bases. This CDR3 has 13 amino acids. The germline V gene encodes CDR1 MNHEY and CDR2 SVGAGI. The J segment lost 4 bases and the V segment lost 6 bases, leaving 0 bases of the junction unmatched.

The chain has TRBV24-1 and TRBJ2-3; D is unresolved. CDR1 is KGHDR, CDR2 SFDVKD, per germline. Trimming left V 4 bases short and J 0 bases short, with 13 bases between. The length of the CDR3 is 16 residues. The CDR3 spells CATSDPTLGSTDTQYF. DNA for the CDR3: TGTGCCACCAGTGACCCTACATTGGGGAGCACAGATACGCAGTATTTT.

The genes are TRBV20-1 and TRBJ2-1, with TRBD2 matching over 11 bases. Germline V lookup: CDR1 DFQATT, CDR2 SNEGSKA (reference sequence). The CDR3 spans 19 residues. After removal of 3 bases from V and 0 bases from J, the junction contained 13 bases not matched to a gene. The DNA of the CDR3 is TGCAGTGCTAGTCCGTCAGGGACTAGCGGACACAGCTCCTACAATGAGCAGTTCTTC. Translating it yields CSASPSGTSGHSSYNEQFF.

The rearrangement joins TRBV29-1 to TRBJ2-3; TRBD1 is a possible D gene (6 bases). The CDR3 consists of 14 residues. Germline CDR1 is SQVTM and CDR2 is ANQGSEA. With 8 bases removed from V and 5 bases from J, the gap between germline ends came to 20 bases. CDR3 protein: CSTRQTGQGDTQYF. Written as DNA, the CDR3 is TGCAGCACCCGGCAGACAGGTCAAGGAGATACGCAGTATTTT.

This rearrangement joins TRBV15 to TRBJ2-5; 8 bases agree with TRBD2. The CDR3 covers 16 residues. V lost 0 bases and J lost 5; bases outside the gene matches: 8. From germline, CDR1 is LNHNV and CDR2 YYDKDF (reference sequence). CDR3 protein: CATSRDRAGGIETQYF. The DNA of the CDR3 is TGTGCCACCAGCAGAGATCGGGCGGGAGGCATTGAGACCCAGTACTTC. The full variable domain, with the rest looked up from reference TRBV15 and TRBJ2-5, is DAMVIQNPRYQVTQFGKPVTLSCSQTLNHNVMYWYQQKSSQAPKLLFHYYDKDFNNEADTPDNFQSRRPNTSFCFLDIRSPGLGDTAMYLCATSRDRAGGIETQYFGPGTRLLVL.

The V call is TRBV4-2, the J call TRBJ1-4; TRBD1 might be the D (6 bases). Trimming cost V 4 bases and J 3 bases, with 21 bases left between them. This CDR3 is 18 amino acids long. Germline V CDR1 and CDR2: LGHNA, YNFKEQ. The CDR3 loop reads CASSPTGTLLSSNEKLFF. The CDR3 DNA follows: TGTGCCAGCAGCCCTACCGGGACACTCCTGTCGTCTAATGAAAAACTGTTTTTT.

The V call is TRBV27, the J call TRBJ2-1; no firm D call. Germline assignment: CDR1 MNHEY and CDR2 SMNVEV (reference sequence). This CDR3 has 16 residues. Trimming left V 5 bases short and J 8 bases short, with 22 bases between. The CDR3 nucleotides are TGTGCCAGCAGTCGCTACTCCCAAGCCAACCTGGATGAGCAGTTCTTC. It specifies CASSRYSQANLDEQFF.

The chain is built from TRBV4-1 and TRBJ1-1; no definite D call. This CDR3 is 16 amino acids long. With 4 bases removed from V and 4 bases from J, the gap between germline ends came to 19 bases. Per germline, CDR1 MGHRA and CDR2 YSYEKL. CDR3 nucleotides: TGCGCCAGCAGCCCGTTGCGGAGTGTCCAACCCACTGAAGCTTTCTTT. Residues: CASSPLRSVQPTEAFF.

The chain employs TRBV9 and TRBJ2-5; D tentatively fits TRBD1 or TRBD2 (5 bases each). Looked up from germline, CDR1 is SGDLS and CDR2 is YYNGEE. V lost 3 bases and J 5 bases, leaving 17 bases between the germline ends. The CDR3 covers 15 residues. The chain's CDR3 is CASSALGTTRETQYF. The CDR3 region has the DNA TGTGCCAGCAGCGCCCTCGGGACCACCCGGGAGACCCAGTACTTC.

The V call is TRBV19, the J call TRBJ2-7; 10 nucleotides align to TRBD1. In germline, CDR1 is LNHDA, CDR2 SQIVND (reference sequence). J was trimmed by 5 bases and V by 7 bases; bases with no gene match: 8. The CDR3 consists of 14 residues. The DNA for the CDR3 is TGTGCCAGTAATTCGGGACAGGGGACCCACGAGCAGTACTTC. Protein: CASNSGQGTHEQYF.

V and J are TRBV28 and TRBJ1-3; 8 bases line up with TRBD1. The ends lost 2 bases at V and 2 bases at J; junction bases unmatched: 2. This CDR3 region has 15 residues. Germline V gives CDR1 MDHEN, CDR2 SYDVKM. The CDR3 bases are TGTGCCAGCAGTTTAGTACAGGGGGCTGGAAACACCATATATTTT. Its translation: CASSLVQGAGNTIYF.

The CDR3 is CAWSETRRSEKLFF. Written as DNA, the CDR3 is TGTGCCTGGAGTGAGACACGAAGGAGTGAAAAACTGTTTTTT. The J gene is TRBJ1-4, the V gene TRBV30; D not certain. The CDR3 length is 14 residues. Germline V gene data show CDR1 as GTSNPN and CDR2 as SVGIG (reference sequence). V was cut by 1 base and J by 7 bases, with 13 bases left in between.

The chain links TRBV25-1 to TRBJ1-1, with 7 bases aligning to TRBD1. This CDR3 has 17 amino acids. V lost 3 bases, J lost 3 bases, and 13 bases stayed unmatched. Per the germline V gene, CDR1 is MGHDK and CDR2 is SYGVNS. The DNA for the CDR3 is TGTGCCAGCAGTGACCTACACCCGGGACAGTTGGACACTGAAGCTTTCTTT. It is translated as CASSDLHPGQLDTEAFF.

The chain links TRBV7-8 to TRBJ2-5, with D unresolved. The CDR3 is 15 amino acids. CDR1 and CDR2 from the germline V gene are SGHVS and FQNEAQ. Deletions cut 0 bases from V and 3 bases from J, with 11 bases between. The CDR3 bases are TGTGCCAGCAGCTTAGCGATTTTTAGCAAAGAGACCCAGTACTTC. Translating it yields CASSLAIFSKETQYF. Supplemented by reference TRBV7-8 and TRBJ2-5, the full variable domain reads GAGVSQSPRYKVAKRGQDVALRCDPISGHVSLFWYQQALGQGPEFLTYFQNEAQLDKSGLPSDRFFAERPEGSVSTLKIQRTQQEDSAVYLCASSLAIFSKETQYFGPGTRLLVL.

V usage is TRBV19 and J usage is TRBJ2-2; D is perhaps TRBD1 (6 bases). This CDR3 is 16 amino acids long. V was clipped by 3 bases and J by 1 base, with 12 bases between them. Per germline, CDR1 LNHDA and CDR2 SQIVND (reference sequence). The DNA for the CDR3 is TGTGCCAGTAGTATTGAAGGGGGAGAGAACACCGGGGAGCTGTTTTTT. Translating it yields CASSIEGGENTGELFF.

This clone was seen a handful of times. This rearrangement joins TRBV19 to TRBJ1-1, with D possibly TRBD1 on 5 matching bases. Trimming cost V 3 bases and J 2 bases, with 16 bases left between them. Germline V gene data show CDR1 as LNHDA and CDR2 as SQIVND (reference sequence). The CDR3 is 16 residues long. CDR3 DNA: TGTGCCAGTAGTATGGGGCAGGCGAGGGTCAACACTGAAGCTTTCTTT. Amino acids: CASSMGQARVNTEAFF.